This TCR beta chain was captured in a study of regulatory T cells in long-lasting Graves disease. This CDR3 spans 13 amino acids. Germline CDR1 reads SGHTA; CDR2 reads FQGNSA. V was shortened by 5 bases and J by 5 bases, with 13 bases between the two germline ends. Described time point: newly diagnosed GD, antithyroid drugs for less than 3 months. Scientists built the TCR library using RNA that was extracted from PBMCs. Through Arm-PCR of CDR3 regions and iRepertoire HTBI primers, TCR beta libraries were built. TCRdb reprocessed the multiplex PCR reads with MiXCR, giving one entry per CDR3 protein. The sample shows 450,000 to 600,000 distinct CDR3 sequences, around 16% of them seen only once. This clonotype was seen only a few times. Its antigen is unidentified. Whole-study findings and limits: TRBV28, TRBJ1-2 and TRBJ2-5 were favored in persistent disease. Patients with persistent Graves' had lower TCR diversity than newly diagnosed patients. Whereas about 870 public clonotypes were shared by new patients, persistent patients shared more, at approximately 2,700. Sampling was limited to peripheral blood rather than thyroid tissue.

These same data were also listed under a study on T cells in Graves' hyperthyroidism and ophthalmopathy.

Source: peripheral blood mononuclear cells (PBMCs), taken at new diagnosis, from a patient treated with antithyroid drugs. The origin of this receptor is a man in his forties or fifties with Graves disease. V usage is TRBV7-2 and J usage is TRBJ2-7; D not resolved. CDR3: CASSRRVRDEQYF. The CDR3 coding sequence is TGTGCCAGCAGCCGGCGCGTTCGGGACGAGCAGTACTTC.